This T cell receptor beta chain appears in the sequencing data of a study of shared clonotypes between healthy human individuals. Across the study: Every donor yielded three CD4 naive, three CD4 memory, two CD8 naive and one CD8 memory plate.

Only CD45RO-negative cells positively selected for CCR7 counted as naive CD8 cells, so terminally differentiated effector memory CD45RA+ cells were excluded. Trimming cost V 6 bases and J 0 bases; bases outside gene matches: 8. There are 18 residues in the CDR3. Germline-derived CDR1 and CDR2 are SGHAT and FQNNGV. Tens of thousands of T cell genomes (approximately 0.2 ug DNA) went into each sorted-subset replicate. The protocol was immunoSEQ multiplex PCR, while the TCRdb copy is restricted to in-frame clones and leaves out a portion. In the table there are hundreds of thousands of clones, nearly 98% of which are singletons.

The chain uses TRBV11-2 and TRBJ2-1; 13 bases are a match to TRBD2. The TCR originated in a man aged 25 to 40 in good health. Sequenced material: naive CD8+ T cells sorted from blood. CDR3 bases: TGTGCCAGCAGATCGGGACTAGCGGGACCCTTCTCCTACAATGAGCAGTTCTTC. The encoded protein is CASRSGLAGPFSYNEQFF.